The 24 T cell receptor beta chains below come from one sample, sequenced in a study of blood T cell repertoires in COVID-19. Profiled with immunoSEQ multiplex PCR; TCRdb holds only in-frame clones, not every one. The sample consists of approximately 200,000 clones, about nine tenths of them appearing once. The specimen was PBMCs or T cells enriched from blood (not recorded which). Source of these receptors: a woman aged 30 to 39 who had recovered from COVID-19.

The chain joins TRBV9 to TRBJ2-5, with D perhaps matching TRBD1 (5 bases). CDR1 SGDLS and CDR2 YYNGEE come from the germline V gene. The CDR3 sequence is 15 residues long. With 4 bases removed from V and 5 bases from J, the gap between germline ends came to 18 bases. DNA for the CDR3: TGTGCCAGCAGCCCACCGGGTGGGGCAGGGGAGACCCAGTACTTC. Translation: CASSPPGGAGETQYF.

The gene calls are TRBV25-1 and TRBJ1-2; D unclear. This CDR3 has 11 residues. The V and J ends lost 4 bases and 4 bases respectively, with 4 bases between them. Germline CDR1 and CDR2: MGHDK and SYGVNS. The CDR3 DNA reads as TGTGCCAGCAGTGCGGGCTATGGCTACACCTTC. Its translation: CASSAGYGYTF.

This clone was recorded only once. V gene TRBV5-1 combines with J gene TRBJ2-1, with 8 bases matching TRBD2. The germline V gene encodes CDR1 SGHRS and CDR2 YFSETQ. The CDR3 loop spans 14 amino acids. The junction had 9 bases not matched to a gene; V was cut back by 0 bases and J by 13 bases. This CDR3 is CASSLDLAGQPQFF. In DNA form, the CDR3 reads TGCGCCAGCAGCTTGGATCTAGCGGGCCAGCCCCAGTTCTTC.

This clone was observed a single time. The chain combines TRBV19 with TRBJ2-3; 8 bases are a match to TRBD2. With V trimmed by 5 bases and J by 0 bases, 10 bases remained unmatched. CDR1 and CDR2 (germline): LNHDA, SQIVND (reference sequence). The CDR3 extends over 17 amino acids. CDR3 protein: CASSLPAVAGSTDTQYF. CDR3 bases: TGTGCCAGTAGTCTCCCGGCGGTAGCGGGGAGCACAGATACGCAGTATTTT. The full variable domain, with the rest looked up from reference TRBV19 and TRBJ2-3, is DGGITQSPKYLFRKEGQNVTLSCEQNLNHDAMYWYRQDPGQGLRLIYYSQIVNDFQKGDIAEGYSVSREKKESFPLTVTSAQKNPTAFYLCASSLPAVAGSTDTQYFGPGTRLTVL.

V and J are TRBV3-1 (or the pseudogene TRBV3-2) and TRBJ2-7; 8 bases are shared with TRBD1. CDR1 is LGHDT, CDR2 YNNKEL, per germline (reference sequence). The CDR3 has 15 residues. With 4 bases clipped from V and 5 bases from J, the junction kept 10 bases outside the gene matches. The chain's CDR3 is CASSPGTGGAHEQYF. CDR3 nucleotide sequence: TGTGCCAGCAGCCCAGGGACAGGCGGGGCCCACGAGCAGTACTTC.

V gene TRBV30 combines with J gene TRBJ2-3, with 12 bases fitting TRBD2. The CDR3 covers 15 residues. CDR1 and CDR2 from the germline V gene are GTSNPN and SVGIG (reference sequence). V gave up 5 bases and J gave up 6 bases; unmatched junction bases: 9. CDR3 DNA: TGTGCCTGGTCGGGACTAGCGGGCCGGAGGGATACGCAGTATTTT. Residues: CAWSGLAGRRDTQYF.

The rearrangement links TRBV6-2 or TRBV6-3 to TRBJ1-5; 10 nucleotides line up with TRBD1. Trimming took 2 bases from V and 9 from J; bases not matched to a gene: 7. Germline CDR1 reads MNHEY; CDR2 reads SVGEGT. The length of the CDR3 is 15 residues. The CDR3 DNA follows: TGTGCCAGCAGTTACGGGACAGGGGTAATGGGGCCCCAGCATTTT. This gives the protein CASSYGTGVMGPQHF.

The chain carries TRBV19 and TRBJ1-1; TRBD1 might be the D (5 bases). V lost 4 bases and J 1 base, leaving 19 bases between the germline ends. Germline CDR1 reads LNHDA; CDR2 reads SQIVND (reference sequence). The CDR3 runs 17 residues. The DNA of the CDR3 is TGTGCCAGTAGTACCGCATATCCGGACACCCAGAACACTGAAGCTTTCTTT. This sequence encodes CASSTAYPDTQNTEAFF.

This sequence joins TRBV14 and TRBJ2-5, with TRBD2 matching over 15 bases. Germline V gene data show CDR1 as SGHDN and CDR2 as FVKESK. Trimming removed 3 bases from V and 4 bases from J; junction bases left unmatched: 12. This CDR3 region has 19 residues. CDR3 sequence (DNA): TGTGCCAGCAGCCAGGTCGGGGGACTAGCGGGAGGAGTTCGAGAGACCCAGTACTTC. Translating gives CASSQVGGLAGGVRETQYF. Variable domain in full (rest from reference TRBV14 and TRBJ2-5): EAGVTQFPSHSVIEKGQTVTLRCDPISGHDNLYWYRRVMGKEIKFLLHFVKESKQDESGMPNNRFLAERTGGTYSTLKVQPAELEDSGVYFCASSQVGGLAGGVRETQYFGPGTRLLVL.

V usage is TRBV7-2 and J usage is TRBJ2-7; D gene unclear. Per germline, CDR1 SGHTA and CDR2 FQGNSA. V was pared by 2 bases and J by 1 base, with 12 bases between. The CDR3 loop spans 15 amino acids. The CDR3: CASSLFRQDSYEQYF. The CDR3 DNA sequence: TGTGCCAGCAGCTTATTTCGTCAGGATTCCTACGAGCAGTACTTC.

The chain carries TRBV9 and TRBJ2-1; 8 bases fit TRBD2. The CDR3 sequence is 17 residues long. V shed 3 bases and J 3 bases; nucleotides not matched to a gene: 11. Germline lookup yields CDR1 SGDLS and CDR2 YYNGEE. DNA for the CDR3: TGTGCCAGCAGCGAGCTCCCCGGGCTAGCGGGCTACAATGAGCAGTTCTTC. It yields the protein CASSELPGLAGYNEQFF.

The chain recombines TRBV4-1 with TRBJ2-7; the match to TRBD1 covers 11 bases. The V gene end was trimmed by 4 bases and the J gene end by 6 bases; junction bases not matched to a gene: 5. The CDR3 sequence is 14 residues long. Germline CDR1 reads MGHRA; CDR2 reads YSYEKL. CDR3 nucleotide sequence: TGCGCCAGCAGCCCCGGACAGGGGGCGCGCGAGCAGTACTTC. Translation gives CASSPGQGAREQYF.

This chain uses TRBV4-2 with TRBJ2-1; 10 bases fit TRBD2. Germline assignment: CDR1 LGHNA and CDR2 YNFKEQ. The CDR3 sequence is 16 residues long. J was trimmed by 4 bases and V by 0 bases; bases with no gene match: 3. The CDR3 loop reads CASSQDGTSVYNEQFF. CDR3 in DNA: TGTGCCAGCAGCCAAGATGGGACTAGCGTATACAATGAGCAGTTCTTC.

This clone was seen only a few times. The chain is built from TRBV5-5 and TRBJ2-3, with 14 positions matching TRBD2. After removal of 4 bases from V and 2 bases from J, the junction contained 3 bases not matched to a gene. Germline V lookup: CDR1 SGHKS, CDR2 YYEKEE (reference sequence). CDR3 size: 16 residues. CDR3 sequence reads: CASSRGLAGATDTQYF. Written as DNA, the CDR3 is TGTGCCAGCAGCCGGGGACTAGCGGGAGCCACAGATACGCAGTATTTT.

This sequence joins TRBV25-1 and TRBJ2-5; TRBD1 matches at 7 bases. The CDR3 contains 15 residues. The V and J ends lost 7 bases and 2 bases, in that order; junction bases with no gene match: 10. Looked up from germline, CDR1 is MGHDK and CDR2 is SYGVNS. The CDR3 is CASTEAAGGQETQYF. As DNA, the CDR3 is TGTGCCAGCACCGAGGCCGCAGGGGGTCAAGAGACCCAGTACTTC.

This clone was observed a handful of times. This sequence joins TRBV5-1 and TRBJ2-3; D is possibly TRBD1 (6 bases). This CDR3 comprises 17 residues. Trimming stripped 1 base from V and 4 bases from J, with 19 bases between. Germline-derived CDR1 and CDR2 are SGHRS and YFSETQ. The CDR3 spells CASSLSMGAAGADTQYF. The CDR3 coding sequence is TGCGCCAGCAGCTTGAGCATGGGGGCCGCTGGTGCAGATACGCAGTATTTT.

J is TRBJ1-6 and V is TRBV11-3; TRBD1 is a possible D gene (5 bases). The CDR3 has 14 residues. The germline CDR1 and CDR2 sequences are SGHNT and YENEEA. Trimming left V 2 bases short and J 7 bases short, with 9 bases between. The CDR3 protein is CASSLSGRNSPLHF. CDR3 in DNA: TGTGCCAGCAGCTTATCAGGGAGGAATTCACCCCTCCACTTT.

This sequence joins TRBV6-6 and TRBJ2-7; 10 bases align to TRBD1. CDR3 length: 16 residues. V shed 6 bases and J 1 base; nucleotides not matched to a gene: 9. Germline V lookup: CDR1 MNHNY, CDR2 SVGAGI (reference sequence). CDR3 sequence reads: CASRTGTGEGSYEQYF. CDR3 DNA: TGTGCCAGCAGAACCGGGACAGGGGAGGGATCCTACGAGCAGTACTTC.

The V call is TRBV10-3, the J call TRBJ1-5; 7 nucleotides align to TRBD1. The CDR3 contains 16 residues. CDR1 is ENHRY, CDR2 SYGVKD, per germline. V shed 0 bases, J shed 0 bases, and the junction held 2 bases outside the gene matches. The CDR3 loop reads CAISESGTDSNQPQHF. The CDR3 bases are TGTGCCATCAGTGAGTCGGGGACAGATAGCAATCAGCCCCAGCATTTT.

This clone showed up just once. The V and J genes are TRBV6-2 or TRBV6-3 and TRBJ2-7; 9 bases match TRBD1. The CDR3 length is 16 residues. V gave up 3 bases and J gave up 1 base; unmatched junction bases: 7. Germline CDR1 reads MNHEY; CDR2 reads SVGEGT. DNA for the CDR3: TGTGCCAGCAGTTATGGGACAGGGCGAAAATCCTACGAGCAGTACTTC. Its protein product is CASSYGTGRKSYEQYF.

The CDR3 loop reads CASSSSGTDTQYF. The CDR3 DNA reads as TGTGCCAGCAGTTCTTCAGGCACAGATACGCAGTATTTT. The V and J genes are TRBV25-1 and TRBJ2-3; D not resolved. V was cut by 5 bases and J by 1 base, with 7 bases left in between. Germline lookup yields CDR1 MGHDK and CDR2 SYGVNS. The CDR3 has 13 amino acids.

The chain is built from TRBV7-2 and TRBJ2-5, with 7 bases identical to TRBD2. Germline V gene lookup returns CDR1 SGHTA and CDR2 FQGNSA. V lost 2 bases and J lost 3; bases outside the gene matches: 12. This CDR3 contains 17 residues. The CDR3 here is CASSLMREPYGEETQYF. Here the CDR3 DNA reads TGTGCCAGCAGCTTAATGCGGGAGCCCTATGGAGAAGAGACCCAGTACTTC.

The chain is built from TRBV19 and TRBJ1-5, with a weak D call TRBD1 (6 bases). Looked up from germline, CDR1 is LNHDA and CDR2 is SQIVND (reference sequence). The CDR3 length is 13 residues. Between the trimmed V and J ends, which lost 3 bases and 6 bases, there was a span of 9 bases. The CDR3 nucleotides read TGTGCCAGTAGTATCCAGGGGAGTCAGCCCCAGCATTTT. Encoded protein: CASSIQGSQPQHF.

The CDR3, as DNA: TGTGCCAGTAGTATTACAGGGGGCCCAGAGACCCAGTACTTC. It is translated as CASSITGGPETQYF. This sequence joins TRBV19 and TRBJ2-5, with TRBD1 matching 9 bases. Germline CDR1 is LNHDA and CDR2 is SQIVND (reference sequence). This CDR3 contains 14 residues. After removal of 3 bases from V and 4 bases from J, the junction contained 3 bases not matched to a gene. The full variable domain, completed using reference TRBV19 and TRBJ2-5, is DGGITQSPKYLFRKEGQNVTLSCEQNLNHDAMYWYRQDPGQGLRLIYYSQIVNDFQKGDIAEGYSVSREKKESFPLTVTSAQKNPTAFYLCASSITGGPETQYFGPGTRLLVL.